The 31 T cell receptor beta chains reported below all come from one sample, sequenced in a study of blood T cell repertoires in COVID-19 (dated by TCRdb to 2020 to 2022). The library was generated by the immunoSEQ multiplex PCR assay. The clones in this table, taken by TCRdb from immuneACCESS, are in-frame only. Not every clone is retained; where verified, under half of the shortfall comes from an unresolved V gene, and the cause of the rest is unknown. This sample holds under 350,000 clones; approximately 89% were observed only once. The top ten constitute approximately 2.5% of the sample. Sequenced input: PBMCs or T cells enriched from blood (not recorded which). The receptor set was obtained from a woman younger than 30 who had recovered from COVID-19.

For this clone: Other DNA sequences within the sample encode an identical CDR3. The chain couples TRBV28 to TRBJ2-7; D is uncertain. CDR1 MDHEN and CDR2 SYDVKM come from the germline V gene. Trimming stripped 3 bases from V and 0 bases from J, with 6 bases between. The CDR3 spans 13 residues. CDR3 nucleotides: TGTGCCAGCAGTTTCGCGAACTCCTACGAGCAGTACTTC. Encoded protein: CASSFANSYEQYF.

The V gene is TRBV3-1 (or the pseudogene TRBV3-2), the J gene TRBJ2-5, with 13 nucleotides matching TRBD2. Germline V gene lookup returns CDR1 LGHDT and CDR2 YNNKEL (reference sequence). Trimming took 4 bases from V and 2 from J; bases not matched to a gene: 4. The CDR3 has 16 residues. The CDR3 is CASSPGLAGLQETQYF. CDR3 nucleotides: TGTGCCAGCAGCCCGGGACTAGCGGGACTTCAAGAGACCCAGTACTTC.

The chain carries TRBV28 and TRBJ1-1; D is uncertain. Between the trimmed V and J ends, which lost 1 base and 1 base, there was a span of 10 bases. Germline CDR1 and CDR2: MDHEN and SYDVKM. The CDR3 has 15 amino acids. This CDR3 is CASSLSGQTNTEAFF. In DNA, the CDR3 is TGTGCCAGCAGTTTATCGGGTCAGACGAACACTGAAGCTTTCTTT.

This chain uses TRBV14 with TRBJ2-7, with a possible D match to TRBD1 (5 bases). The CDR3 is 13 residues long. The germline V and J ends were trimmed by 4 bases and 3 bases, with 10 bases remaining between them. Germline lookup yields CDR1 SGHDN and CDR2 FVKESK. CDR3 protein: CASSPLRGYEQYF. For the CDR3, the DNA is TGTGCCAGCAGCCCTCTTAGGGGCTACGAGCAGTACTTC. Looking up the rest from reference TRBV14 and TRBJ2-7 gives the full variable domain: EAGVTQFPSHSVIEKGQTVTLRCDPISGHDNLYWYRRVMGKEIKFLLHFVKESKQDESGMPNNRFLAERTGGTYSTLKVQPAELEDSGVYFCASSPLRGYEQYFGPGTRLTVT.

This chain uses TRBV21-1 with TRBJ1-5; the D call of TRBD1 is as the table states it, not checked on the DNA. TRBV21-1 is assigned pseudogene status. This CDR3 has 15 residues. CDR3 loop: CASSITDRGNQPQHF. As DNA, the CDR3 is TGTGCCAGCAGCATTACCGACAGGGGCAATCAGCCCCAGCATTTT.

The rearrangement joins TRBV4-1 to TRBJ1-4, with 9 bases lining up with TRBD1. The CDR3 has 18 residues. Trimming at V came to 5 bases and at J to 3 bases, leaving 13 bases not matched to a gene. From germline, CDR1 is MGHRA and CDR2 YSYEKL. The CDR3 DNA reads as TGCGCCAGCAGCTTACGACAGGGGGACCACAGAGCTAATGAAAAACTGTTTTTT. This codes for CASSLRQGDHRANEKLFF.

CDR3 nucleotide sequence: TGTGCCAGCAGTTTAGGGATAGCGGCTAACTATGGCTACACCTTC. As protein: CASSLGIAANYGYTF. The genes are TRBV28 and TRBJ1-2; unclear D gene. The germline V gene has CDR1 MDHEN and CDR2 SYDVKM. V was shortened by 2 bases and J by 0 bases, with 10 bases between the two germline ends. The CDR3 runs to 15 residues.

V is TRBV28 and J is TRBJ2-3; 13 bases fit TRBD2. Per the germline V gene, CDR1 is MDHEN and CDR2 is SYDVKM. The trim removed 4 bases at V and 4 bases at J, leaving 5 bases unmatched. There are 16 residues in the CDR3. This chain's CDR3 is CASSSGLAGVADTQYF. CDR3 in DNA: TGTGCCAGCAGTTCCGGACTAGCGGGAGTTGCAGATACGCAGTATTTT.

The CDR3 protein is CASSYRSGLYGYTF. CDR3 DNA sequence: TGTGCCAGCAGTTACAGGTCAGGATTATATGGCTACACCTTC. J is TRBJ1-2 and V is TRBV6-2 or TRBV6-3; no clear D. Trimming removed 2 bases from V and 5 bases from J, with 12 bases in between. Germline V lookup: CDR1 MNHEY, CDR2 SVGEGT. The CDR3 sequence is 14 residues long.

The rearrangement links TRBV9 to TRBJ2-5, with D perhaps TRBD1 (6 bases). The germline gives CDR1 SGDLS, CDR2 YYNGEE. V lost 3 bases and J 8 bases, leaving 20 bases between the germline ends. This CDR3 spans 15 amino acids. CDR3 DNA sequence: TGTGCCAGCAGCGAGGGGACAACAGGAACCGTAACCCAGTACTTC. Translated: CASSEGTTGTVTQYF.

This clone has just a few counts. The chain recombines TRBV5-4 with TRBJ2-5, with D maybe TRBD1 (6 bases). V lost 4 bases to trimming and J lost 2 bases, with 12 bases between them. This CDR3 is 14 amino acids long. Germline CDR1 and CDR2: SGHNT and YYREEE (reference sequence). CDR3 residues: CASSTYREQETQYF. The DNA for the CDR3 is TGTGCCAGCAGCACCTACAGGGAACAAGAGACCCAGTACTTC.

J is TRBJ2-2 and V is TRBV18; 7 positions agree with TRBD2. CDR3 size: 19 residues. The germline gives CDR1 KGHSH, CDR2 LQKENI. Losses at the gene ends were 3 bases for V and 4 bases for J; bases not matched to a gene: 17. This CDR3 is CASSPIRTGGIGGTGELFF. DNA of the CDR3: TGTGCCAGCTCACCCATCCGGACGGGGGGAATTGGGGGCACCGGGGAGCTGTTTTTT.

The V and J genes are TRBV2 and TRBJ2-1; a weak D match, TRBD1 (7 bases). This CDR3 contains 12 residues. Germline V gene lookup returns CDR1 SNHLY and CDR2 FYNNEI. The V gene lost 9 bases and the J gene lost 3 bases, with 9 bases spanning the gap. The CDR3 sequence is CARQGGYNEQFF. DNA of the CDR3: TGTGCCAGGCAGGGGGGCTACAATGAGCAGTTCTTC.

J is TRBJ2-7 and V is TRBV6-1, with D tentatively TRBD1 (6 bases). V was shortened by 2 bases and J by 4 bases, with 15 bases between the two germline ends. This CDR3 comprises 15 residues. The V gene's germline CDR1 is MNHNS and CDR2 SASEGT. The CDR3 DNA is TGTGCCAGCAGTGAATTAGCCTTCAGGGGATACGAGCAGTACTTC. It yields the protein CASSELAFRGYEQYF.

DNA for the CDR3: TGCGCCAGCAATTCTGGGCGAGCGGGCACAGATACGCAGTATTTT. Its protein product is CASNSGRAGTDTQYF. The rearrangement links TRBV5-1 to TRBJ2-3, with D maybe TRBD2 (5 bases). Germline CDR1 SGHRS, CDR2 YFSETQ. The CDR3 is 15 amino acids. Trimming left V 6 bases short and J 1 base short, with 15 bases between.

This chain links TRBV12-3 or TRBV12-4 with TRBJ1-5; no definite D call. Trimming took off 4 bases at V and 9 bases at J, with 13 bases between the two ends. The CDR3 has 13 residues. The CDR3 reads CASSYPGVMPQHF. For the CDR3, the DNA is TGTGCCAGCAGTTATCCCGGGGTTATGCCCCAGCATTTT.

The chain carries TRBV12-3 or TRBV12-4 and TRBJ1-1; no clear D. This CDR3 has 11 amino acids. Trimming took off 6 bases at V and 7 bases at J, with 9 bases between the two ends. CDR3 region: CASRPHVEAFF. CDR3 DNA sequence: TGTGCCAGCAGACCACACGTTGAAGCTTTCTTT.

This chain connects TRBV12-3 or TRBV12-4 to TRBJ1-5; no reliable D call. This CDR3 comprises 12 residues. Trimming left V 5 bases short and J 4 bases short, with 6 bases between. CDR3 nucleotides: TGTGCCAGCAGTACGGGGAATCAGCCCCAGCATTTT. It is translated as CASSTGNQPQHF.

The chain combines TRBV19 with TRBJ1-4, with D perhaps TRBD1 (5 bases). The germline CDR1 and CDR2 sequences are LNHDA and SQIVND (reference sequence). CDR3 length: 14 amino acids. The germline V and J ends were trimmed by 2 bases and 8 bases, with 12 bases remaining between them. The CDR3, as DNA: TGTGCCAGTAGTATACAGGGAGGAGGGGAAAAACTGTTTTTT. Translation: CASSIQGGGEKLFF. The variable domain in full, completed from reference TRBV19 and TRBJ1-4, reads DGGITQSPKYLFRKEGQNVTLSCEQNLNHDAMYWYRQDPGQGLRLIYYSQIVNDFQKGDIAEGYSVSREKKESFPLTVTSAQKNPTAFYLCASSIQGGGEKLFFGSGTQLSVL.

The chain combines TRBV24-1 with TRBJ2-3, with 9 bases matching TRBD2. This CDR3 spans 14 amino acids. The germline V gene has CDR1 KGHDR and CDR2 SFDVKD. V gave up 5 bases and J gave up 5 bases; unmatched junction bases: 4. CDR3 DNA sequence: TGTGCCACCAGTGGGTCTAGCGGGATAGATACGCAGTATTTT. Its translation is CATSGSSGIDTQYF.

CDR3 in amino acids: CAWIPSGSNEQFF. In nucleotides, the CDR3 is TGTGCCTGGATTCCTAGCGGGAGCAATGAGCAGTTCTTC. The J gene is TRBJ2-1, the V gene TRBV30, with 10 bases that match TRBD2. Unmatched junction bases numbered 3, after V lost 4 bases and J lost 6 bases. In germline, CDR1 is GTSNPN, CDR2 SVGIG (reference sequence). The CDR3 runs 13 residues.

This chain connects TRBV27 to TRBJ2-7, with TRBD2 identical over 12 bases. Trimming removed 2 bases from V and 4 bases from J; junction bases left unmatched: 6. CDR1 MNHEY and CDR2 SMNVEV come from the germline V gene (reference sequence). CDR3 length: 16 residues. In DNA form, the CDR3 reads TGTGCCAGCAGTTTACTGACTAGCGGGAGCGGTTACGAGCAGTACTTC. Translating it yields CASSLLTSGSGYEQYF.

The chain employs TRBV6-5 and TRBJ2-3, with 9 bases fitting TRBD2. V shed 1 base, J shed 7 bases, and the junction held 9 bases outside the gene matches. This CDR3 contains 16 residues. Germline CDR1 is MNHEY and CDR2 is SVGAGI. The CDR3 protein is CASSYYQRGAPNTQYF. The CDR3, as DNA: TGTGCCAGCAGTTACTACCAGCGGGGGGCCCCGAATACGCAGTATTTT.

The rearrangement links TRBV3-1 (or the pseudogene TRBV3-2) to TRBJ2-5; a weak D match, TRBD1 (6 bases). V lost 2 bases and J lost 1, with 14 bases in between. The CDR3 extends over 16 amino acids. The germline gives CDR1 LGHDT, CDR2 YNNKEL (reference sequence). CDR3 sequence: CASSQFGGGPQETQYF. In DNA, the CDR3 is TGTGCCAGCAGCCAATTTGGGGGCGGCCCCCAAGAGACCCAGTACTTC.

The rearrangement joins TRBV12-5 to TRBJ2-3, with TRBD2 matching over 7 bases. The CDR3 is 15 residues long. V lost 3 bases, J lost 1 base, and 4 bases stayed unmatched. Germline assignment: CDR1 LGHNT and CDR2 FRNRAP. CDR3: CASGLWEGGTDTQYF. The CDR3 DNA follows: TGTGCTAGTGGTTTATGGGAGGGCGGCACAGATACGCAGTATTTT.

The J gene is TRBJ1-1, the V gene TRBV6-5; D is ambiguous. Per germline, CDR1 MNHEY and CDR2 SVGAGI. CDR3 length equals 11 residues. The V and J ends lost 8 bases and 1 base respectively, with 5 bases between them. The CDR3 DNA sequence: TGTGCCAGCGTCCAGAACACTGAAGCTTTCTTT. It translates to CASVQNTEAFF.

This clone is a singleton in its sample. As DNA, the CDR3 is TGTGCCAGCAGCCAAGGGTACCTAGCGGGCCCCGACAATGAGCAGTTCTTC. Translated: CASSQGYLAGPDNEQFF. The V call is TRBV4-2, the J call TRBJ2-1; 8 bases align to TRBD2. The germline gives CDR1 LGHNA, CDR2 YNFKEQ. The J segment lost 5 bases and the V segment lost 1 base, leaving 10 bases of the junction unmatched. The CDR3 runs 17 residues.

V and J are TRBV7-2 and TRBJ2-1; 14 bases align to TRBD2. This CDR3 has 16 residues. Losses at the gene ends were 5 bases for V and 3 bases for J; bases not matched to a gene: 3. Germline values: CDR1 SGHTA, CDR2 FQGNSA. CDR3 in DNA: TGTGCCAGCAGCGGACTAGCGGGGGGTGGCTACAATGAGCAGTTCTTC. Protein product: CASSGLAGGGYNEQFF. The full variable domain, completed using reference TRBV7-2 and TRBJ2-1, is GAGVSQSPSNKVTEKGKDVELRCDPISGHTALYWYRQSLGQGLEFLIYFQGNSAPDKSGLPSDRFSAERTGGSVSTLTIQRTQQEDSAVYLCASSGLAGGGYNEQFFGPGTRLTVL.

The CDR3 here is CASSPSSPYEQYF. Written as DNA, the CDR3 is TGTGCCAGCAGCCCTAGCTCCCCCTACGAGCAGTACTTC. The J gene is TRBJ2-7, the V gene TRBV7-9; D might be TRBD2 (5 bases). Germline loops: CDR1 SEHNR, CDR2 FQNEAQ (reference sequence). The CDR3 runs to 13 residues. The V end was cut by 5 bases, the J end by 2 bases, with 10 bases between.

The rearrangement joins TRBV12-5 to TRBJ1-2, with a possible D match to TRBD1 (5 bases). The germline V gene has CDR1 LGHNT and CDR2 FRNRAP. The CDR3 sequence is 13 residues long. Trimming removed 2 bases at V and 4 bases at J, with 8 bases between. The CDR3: CASGLQGSYGYTF. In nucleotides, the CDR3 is TGTGCTAGTGGTTTGCAGGGTAGCTATGGCTACACCTTC.

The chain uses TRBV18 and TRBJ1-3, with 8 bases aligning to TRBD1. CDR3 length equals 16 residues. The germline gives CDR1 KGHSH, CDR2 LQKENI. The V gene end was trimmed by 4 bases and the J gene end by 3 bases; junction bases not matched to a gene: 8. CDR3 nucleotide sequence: TGTGCCAGCTCACAACCGGGACAGGTTAATGGAAACACCATATATTTT. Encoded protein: CASSQPGQVNGNTIYF.